This is a list of T cell receptor beta chains from one sample in a study of cytomegalovirus exposure and HLA in healthy donors. Data came from immunoSEQ multiplex PCR; TCRdb stores just in-frame clones and leaves some out. The repertoire holds approximately 120,000 clones, with roughly 70% as singletons. The sequenced material came from PBMCs. The source is a man aged 25 to 40 in good health and CMV-seronegative. Both conserved end residues are part of each CDR3. D genes are given only for firm matches. Not every row has a clone size; where given, it reads once, few, many or a size class.

d_call	j_call	clone_size	v_call	cdr3_aa	cdr3_nt
NA	TRBJ2-7	NA	TRBV6-1	CASSEVGKRGQYF	TGTGCCAGCAGTGAAGTGGGGAAACGGGGGCAGTACTTC
TRBD1	TRBJ2-7	NA	TRBV9	CASSPQTGTGAYEQYF	TGTGCCAGCAGCCCCCAGACCGGGACAGGGGCCTACGAGCAGTACTTC
NA	TRBJ1-2	NA	TRBV9	CASSVGGWEGYGYTF	TGTGCCAGCAGCGTAGGAGGGTGGGAGGGGTATGGCTACACCTTC
NA	TRBJ2-5	NA	TRBV9	CASSFQGLRETQYF	TGTGCCAGCAGCTTCCAGGGGTTACGAGAGACCCAGTACTTC
NA	TRBJ2-7	once	TRBV4-3	CASSLRFGITYEQYF	TGCGCCAGCAGCCTTAGATTCGGGATTACCTACGAGCAGTACTTC
TRBD1	TRBJ2-7	NA	TRBV5-1	CASSLETGSLNEQYF	TGCGCCAGCAGCTTGGAGACAGGGTCCCTCAACGAGCAGTACTTC
TRBD1	TRBJ1-5	NA	TRBV28	CASSLRTGYGQPQHF	TGTGCCAGCAGTTTAAGGACAGGGTATGGACAGCCCCAGCATTTT
NA	TRBJ2-7	once	TRBV9	CASSVHGQFGYEQYF	TGTGCCAGCAGCGTCCACGGACAGTTTGGGTACGAGCAGTACTTC
NA	TRBJ2-3	NA	TRBV7-3	CASSEGQKGDTQYF	TGTGCCAGCAGCGAGGGACAAAAGGGGGATACGCAGTATTTT
NA	TRBJ2-7	NA	TRBV30	CAWSSHEEQYF	TGTGCCTGGAGTTCCCATGAGGAGCAGTACTTC
NA	TRBJ2-1	few	TRBV4-1	CASSQVPYNEQFF	TGCGCCAGCAGCCAAGTCCCTTACAATGAGCAGTTCTTC
TRBD1	TRBJ1-4	NA	TRBV14	CASSLRTGGREKLFF	TGTGCCAGCAGCCTCCGCACAGGGGGTAGGGAAAAACTGTTTTTT
TRBD2	TRBJ2-3	few	TRBV2	CASASGYTDTQYF	TGTGCCAGCGCTAGCGGATACACAGATACGCAGTATTTT
TRBD2	TRBJ2-2	NA	TRBV19	CASSIRLAPNTGELFF	TGTGCCAGTAGTATTAGACTAGCGCCCAACACCGGGGAGCTGTTTTTT
NA	TRBJ1-5	NA	TRBV7-8	CASTPGSNQPQHF	TGTGCCTCCACCCCGGGTAGCAATCAGCCCCAGCATTTT
NA	TRBJ2-7	NA	TRBV10-3	CAISAGSNYEQYF	TGTGCCATCAGTGCAGGGTCTAACTACGAGCAGTACTTC
NA	TRBJ1-2	NA	TRBV5-6	CASSPGLAGEDYGYTF	TGTGCCAGCAGCCCCGGTCTAGCGGGGGAGGACTATGGCTACACCTTC
TRBD1	TRBJ2-3	few	TRBV28	CASSLRPSRGTGGRADTQYF	TGTGCCAGCAGTTTACGCCCTTCGCGGGGGACAGGGGGCAGGGCAGATACGCAGTATTTT
TRBD1	TRBJ1-5	once	TRBV28	CASTHGTGDNQPQHF	TGTGCCAGCACTCACGGGACAGGGGATAATCAGCCCCAGCATTTT
NA	TRBJ2-7	NA	TRBV6-6	CASSYAPAYEQYF	TGTGCCAGCAGTTACGCTCCAGCCTACGAGCAGTACTTC
NA	TRBJ1-1	few	TRBV19	CASSIVSGRAFF	TGTGCCAGTAGTATAGTGTCGGGTCGGGCTTTCTTT
TRBD2	TRBJ2-2	few	TRBV15	CATDFGLAGDGGELFF	TGTGCCACCGATTTCGGACTAGCGGGAGATGGAGGGGAGCTGTTTTTT
NA	TRBJ2-7	NA	TRBV28	CASLKVGGEQYF	TGTGCCAGTCTAAAGGTCGGCGGCGAGCAGTACTTC
TRBD1	TRBJ2-6	NA	TRBV7-9	CASSVGTGDSGANVLTF	TGTGCCAGCAGCGTCGGGACAGGGGACTCTGGGGCCAACGTCCTGACTTTC
NA	TRBJ1-1	NA	TRBV5-1	CASSWGGENTEAFF	TGCGCCAGCAGCTGGGGAGGCGAGAACACTGAAGCTTTCTTT
TRBD2	TRBJ2-3	NA	TRBV7-2	CASSLGGLAGATSTDTQYF	TGTGCCAGCAGCTTAGGGGGACTAGCGGGAGCGACTTCCACAGATACGCAGTATTTT
NA	TRBJ2-1	NA	TRBV5-4	CASSSDRDNEQFF	TGTGCCAGCAGCTCGGACAGAGACAATGAGCAGTTCTTC
TRBD2	TRBJ2-7	NA	TRBV28	CASSARLAGGQWNEQYF	TGTGCCAGCAGCGCAAGACTAGCGGGGGGGCAGTGGAACGAGCAGTACTTC
NA	TRBJ2-1	NA	TRBV7-3	CASSPTSVNNEQFF	TGTGCCAGCAGCCCCACGTCGGTCAACAATGAGCAGTTCTTC
NA	TRBJ1-2	NA	TRBV5-6	CASYSPVADYGYTF	TGCGCCAGCTATAGCCCCGTCGCCGACTATGGCTACACCTTC
TRBD2	TRBJ2-2	NA	TRBV28	CASRAAGGGNTGELFF	TGTGCCAGCAGGGCGGCGGGAGGGGGGAACACCGGGGAGCTGTTTTTT